One and the same sample provided the 20 T cell receptor beta chains below, sequenced in a study of blood T cell repertoires in COVID-19. Assay used: immunoSEQ multiplex PCR; TCRdb lists only in-frame clones, some missing. The data show about 260,000 clones, 70% to 90% seen once. Material: peripheral blood. Receptors originate from a woman aged 45 to 65 with acute or convalescent COVID-19.

The V gene is TRBV6-4, the J gene TRBJ2-3, with D perhaps matching TRBD2 (6 bases). V was cut by 2 bases and J by 3 bases, with 27 bases left in between. Germline CDR1 and CDR2: MRHNA and SNTAGT. The CDR3 is made up of 20 amino acids. Here the CDR3 DNA reads TGTGCCAGCAGTGACCCCCGCGTAGTGTGGGAGGCTAGGGGTACAGATACGCAGTATTTT. Translating it yields CASSDPRVVWEARGTDTQYF.

This clone was recorded only once. The chain carries TRBV15 and TRBJ1-1; the D gene is possibly TRBD1 (5 bases). The CDR3 has 15 residues. Trimming left V 1 base short and J 1 base short, with 10 bases between. Germline V gene lookup returns CDR1 LNHNV and CDR2 YYDKDF (reference sequence). CDR3 sequence (DNA): TGTGCCACCAGCAGAGTTTGGGGGGGGAACACTGAAGCTTTCTTT. This translates into CATSRVWGGNTEAFF.

The table lists this clone with a count of one. This rearrangement joins TRBV27 to TRBJ2-3, with TRBD2 matching 9 bases. The germline CDR1 and CDR2 sequences are MNHEY and SMNVEV (reference sequence). J gave up 8 bases and V 9 bases, and 24 bases lay outside the gene matches. This CDR3 has 18 residues. CDR3 DNA sequence: TGTGCCAGTAGGCCCCACCCTAGAGGGAGCGGGCGGGGGGGTACGCAGTATTTT. It encodes CASRPHPRGSGRGGTQYF.

This clone was observed once. The V gene is TRBV18, the J gene TRBJ2-7, with D perhaps matching TRBD1 (6 bases). This CDR3 comprises 15 residues. Per the germline V gene, CDR1 is KGHSH and CDR2 is LQKENI. V was clipped by 0 bases and J by 0 bases, with 9 bases between them. CDR3 nucleotide sequence: TGTGCCAGCTCACCACCGGGACAACTCTCCTACGAGCAGTACTTC. Translated: CASSPPGQLSYEQYF.

V gene TRBV3-1 (or the pseudogene TRBV3-2) combines with J gene TRBJ1-2, with a weak D call TRBD1 (5 bases). V was pared by 1 base and J by 6 bases, with 15 bases between. Germline V gene data show CDR1 as LGHDT and CDR2 as YNNKEL (reference sequence). There are 15 residues in the CDR3. This chain's CDR3 is CASSQGVGGENGYTF. CDR3 DNA sequence: TGTGCCAGCAGCCAAGGTGTGGGGGGAGAAAATGGCTACACCTTC.

The V call is TRBV7-3, the J call TRBJ2-3; D is perhaps TRBD2 (6 bases). CDR1 SGHTA and CDR2 FQGTGA come from the germline V gene. The CDR3 runs to 14 residues. With 5 bases removed from V and 0 bases from J, the gap between germline ends came to 9 bases. The CDR3 bases are TGTGCCAGCAGCCCGGGGACTAGCACAGATACGCAGTATTTT. Amino acids: CASSPGTSTDTQYF.

The chain is built from TRBV18 and TRBJ2-7; TRBD1 agrees at 11 bases. Germline loops: CDR1 KGHSH, CDR2 LQKENI. CDR3 length: 15 residues. V was pared by 0 bases and J by 7 bases, with 5 bases of the junction left unmatched. In DNA, the CDR3 is TGTGCCAGCTCACCACCGGACAGGGGGCTTGGGGAGCAGTACTTC. Encoded protein: CASSPPDRGLGEQYF.

The chain couples TRBV19 to TRBJ1-2; D is undetermined. V was trimmed by 6 bases and J by 5 bases, leaving 13 bases between them. Looked up from germline, CDR1 is LNHDA and CDR2 is SQIVND (reference sequence). This CDR3 spans 13 amino acids. Here the CDR3 DNA reads TGTGCCAGTAGGATCGGCGGAGGATATGGCTACACCTTC. Translated, it gives CASRIGGGYGYTF.

The chain combines TRBV7-9 with TRBJ2-1; 11 nucleotides align to TRBD2. This CDR3 has 15 amino acids. Germline V gives CDR1 SEHNR, CDR2 FQNEAQ (reference sequence). The V segment lost 3 bases and the J segment 15 bases; nucleotides outside the gene matches: 13. The CDR3 sequence: CASSLPLAGLAVGFF. For the CDR3, the DNA is TGTGCCAGCAGCTTGCCCCTGGCGGGACTAGCGGTGGGGTTCTTC. Full variable domain (rest looked up from reference TRBV7-9 and TRBJ2-1): DTGVSQNPRHKITKRGQNVTFRCDPISEHNRLYWYRQTLGQGPEFLTYFQNEAQLEKSRLLSDRFSAERPKGSFSTLEIQRTEQGDSAMYLCASSLPLAGLAVGFFGPGTRLTVL.

The gene calls are TRBV7-9 and TRBJ1-6, with D possibly matching TRBD1 (6 bases). Deletions cut 2 bases from V and 9 bases from J, with 11 bases between. The germline gives CDR1 SEHNR, CDR2 FQNEAQ (reference sequence). The CDR3 is 14 amino acids. The chain's CDR3 is CASSLRGSISPLHF. The CDR3 bases are TGTGCCAGCAGCTTAAGGGGGAGCATTTCACCCCTCCACTTT. The full variable domain, in which reference TRBV7-9 and TRBJ1-6 provide the parts outside the CDR3, is DTGVSQNPRHKITKRGQNVTFRCDPISEHNRLYWYRQTLGQGPEFLTYFQNEAQLEKSRLLSDRFSAERPKGSFSTLEIQRTEQGDSAMYLCASSLRGSISPLHFGNGTRLTVT.

J is TRBJ1-5 and V is TRBV5-1; D remains ambiguous. CDR1 and CDR2 (germline): SGHRS, YFSETQ. V dropped 1 base and J dropped 0 bases, with 11 bases sitting between them. The CDR3 sequence is 16 residues long. The DNA of the CDR3 is TGCGCCAGCAGCTTGTCTCCACTTGATAGCAATCAGCCCCAGCATTTT. It is translated as CASSLSPLDSNQPQHF.

The chain links TRBV7-3 to TRBJ2-1, with TRBD2 identical over 10 bases. Germline V gives CDR1 SGHTA, CDR2 FQGTGA. V shed 0 bases, J shed 0 bases, and the junction held 17 bases outside the gene matches. This CDR3 contains 22 residues. This CDR3 reads CASSLTGVPAGGLSSSYNEQFF. CDR3 DNA: TGTGCCAGCAGCTTAACGGGAGTGCCAGCGGGAGGGCTTTCTAGCTCCTACAATGAGCAGTTCTTC.

The chain is built from TRBV5-1 and TRBJ1-6; maybe TRBD1 (5 bases). The CDR3 is 16 residues long. V gave up 3 bases and J gave up 0 bases, with 10 bases separating them. The germline CDR1 and CDR2 sequences are SGHRS and YFSETQ. The CDR3 sequence: CASSSGGSSYNSPLHF. As DNA, the CDR3 is TGCGCCAGCAGCTCCGGGGGGAGCTCCTATAATTCACCCCTCCACTTT.

This clone was recorded only once. This sequence joins TRBV4-2 and TRBJ2-7; no clear D gene. The CDR3 covers 13 residues. Germline V gene sequence: CDR1 LGHNA, CDR2 YNFKEQ. Trimming removed 1 base from V and 5 bases from J, with 9 bases in between. CDR3 sequence reads: CASSQGYSDEQYF. DNA of the CDR3: TGTGCCAGCAGCCAAGGCTACTCGGACGAGCAGTACTTC.

The chain joins TRBV7-2 to TRBJ1-3; D remains ambiguous. Germline V lookup: CDR1 SGHTA, CDR2 FQGNSA. Trimming left V 2 bases short and J 0 bases short, with 14 bases between. The CDR3 sequence is 17 residues long. The CDR3 DNA reads TGTGCCAGCAGCTTATGGTACAGCCGCGCCTCTGGAAACACCATATATTTT. This encodes CASSLWYSRASGNTIYF. Full variable domain (outside the CDR3, taken from reference TRBV7-2 and TRBJ1-3): GAGVSQSPSNKVTEKGKDVELRCDPISGHTALYWYRQSLGQGLEFLIYFQGNSAPDKSGLPSDRFSAERTGGSVSTLTIQRTQQEDSAVYLCASSLWYSRASGNTIYFGEGSWLTVV.

The chain uses TRBV3-1 (or the pseudogene TRBV3-2) and TRBJ2-1, with D hard to call. Germline lookup yields CDR1 LGHDT and CDR2 YNNKEL (reference sequence). There are 18 residues in the CDR3. The V and J ends lost 0 bases and 5 bases respectively, with 20 bases between them. The CDR3 nucleotides are TGTGCCAGCAGCCAAGATCTAGGTCTGGAGATTCGCAACAATGAGCAGTTCTTC. It codes for CASSQDLGLEIRNNEQFF.

Only one count was recorded for this clone. The chain joins TRBV6-2 or TRBV6-3 to TRBJ1-5; D gene uncertain. Germline V lookup: CDR1 MNHEY, CDR2 SVGEGT. CDR3 length: 14 residues. V lost 3 bases to trimming and J lost 5 bases, with 11 bases between them. The CDR3 region has the DNA TGTGCCAGCAGTTATTCCGAGAGGCATCAGCCCCAGCATTTT. Protein: CASSYSERHQPQHF.

Turning to this clone: One junction end does not reproduce the germline sequence, and a read error may be involved. This chain links TRBV9 with TRBJ1-1; 8 positions agree with TRBD1. CDR1 and CDR2 from the germline V gene are SGDLS and YYNGEE. CDR3 size: 15 residues. The CDR3 sequence: CASSTDGDRNAEAFF. In nucleotides, the CDR3 is TGTGCCAGCAGCACAGATGGGGACAGGAACGCTGAAGCTTTCTTT.

This clone has a single count. CDR3 bases: TGTGCCAGCAGACGAACAGGGAACTATGGCTACACCTTC. Amino acid sequence: CASRRTGNYGYTF. The chain carries TRBV27 and TRBJ1-2; D is possibly TRBD1 (6 bases). V dropped 6 bases and J dropped 2 bases, with 10 bases sitting between them. The CDR3 contains 13 residues. Germline CDR1 MNHEY, CDR2 SMNVEV (reference sequence).

CDR3 DNA: TGTGCCAGCAGCCAACCGGGACAGGCTGTATGGAGCACTGAAGCTTTCTTT. Translating gives CASSQPGQAVWSTEAFF. The chain carries TRBV28 and TRBJ1-1, with 8 bases matching TRBD1. Germline CDR1 and CDR2: MDHEN and SYDVKM. The CDR3 contains 17 residues. V was pared by 6 bases and J by 4 bases, with 16 bases of the junction left unmatched.